Listed below are T cell receptor beta chains from one sample, sequenced in a study of blood T cell repertoires in COVID-19. The protocol was immunoSEQ multiplex PCR, while the TCRdb copy is restricted to in-frame clones and leaves out a portion. The table records 100,000 to 120,000 clones, 70% to 90% of them present only once. Material: peripheral blood. These receptor sequences come from a woman in her forties or fifties with acute or convalescent COVID-19. Each CDR3 is given with its conserved first and last residue.

v_call	cdr3_aa
TRBV28	CASSWYGQGAYEQYF
TRBV24-1	CATSDDWGDGTSGRAGRETQYF
TRBV11-2	CAATAENTQYF
TRBV5-1	CASSVAGPGNTIYF
TRBV28	CASSLSGQLQETQYF
TRBV7-9	CASSSGQGARSDTQYF
TRBV6-5	CASYRRGEGTEAFF
TRBV2	CASRAGTGYGYTF
TRBV6-2/TRBV6-3	CASSPRRGGEAFF
TRBV28	CASRTQGSGQTQYF
TRBV7-2	CASSLPRGVGELFF